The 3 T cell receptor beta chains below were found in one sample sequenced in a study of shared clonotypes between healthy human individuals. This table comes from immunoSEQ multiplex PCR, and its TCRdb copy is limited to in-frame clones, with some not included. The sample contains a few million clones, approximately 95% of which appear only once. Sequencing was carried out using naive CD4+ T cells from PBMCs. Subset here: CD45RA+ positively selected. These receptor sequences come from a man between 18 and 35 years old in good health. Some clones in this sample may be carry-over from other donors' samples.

The CDR3 loop reads CASSLGTGNYGYTF. CDR3 DNA sequence: TGTGCCAGCAGTTTAGGGACAGGGAACTATGGCTACACCTTC. The chain carries TRBV6-5 and TRBJ1-2, with 9 bases matching TRBD1. The CDR3 covers 14 residues. V trimming: 4 bases; J trimming: 2 bases; junction bases outside the gene matches: 2. Per germline, CDR1 MNHEY and CDR2 SVGAGI.

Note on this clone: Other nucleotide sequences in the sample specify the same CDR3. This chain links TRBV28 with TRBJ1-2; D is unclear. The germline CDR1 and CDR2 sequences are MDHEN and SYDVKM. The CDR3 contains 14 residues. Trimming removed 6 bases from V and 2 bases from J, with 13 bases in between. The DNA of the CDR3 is TGTGCCAGCAGCCTCTCCGGGCCCAACTATGGCTACACCTTC. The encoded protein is CASSLSGPNYGYTF.

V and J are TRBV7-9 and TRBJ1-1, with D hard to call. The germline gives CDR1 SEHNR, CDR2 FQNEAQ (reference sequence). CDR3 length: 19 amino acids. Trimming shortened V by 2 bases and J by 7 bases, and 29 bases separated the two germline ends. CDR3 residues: CASSLRVDLNKPRENEAFF. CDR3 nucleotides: TGTGCCAGCAGCTTACGAGTCGATCTAAACAAGCCGAGGGAAAATGAAGCTTTCTTT. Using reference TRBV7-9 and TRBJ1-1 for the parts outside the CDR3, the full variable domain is DTGVSQNPRHKITKRGQNVTFRCDPISEHNRLYWYRQTLGQGPEFLTYFQNEAQLEKSRLLSDRFSAERPKGSFSTLEIQRTEQGDSAMYLCASSLRVDLNKPRENEAFFGQGTRLTVV.